Below, 26 T cell receptor beta chains from the same sample are listed, as sequenced in a study of cytomegalovirus exposure and HLA in healthy donors. Researchers ran the PCR with 60 Vbeta and 13 Jbeta primers. Assay used: immunoSEQ multiplex PCR; TCRdb lists only in-frame clones, some missing. The table gives about 130,000 clones; the top ten clones make up roughly 2% of it. The sample taken for sequencing was PBMCs. Source of these receptors: a woman aged 55-70 years in good health and CMV-seronegative.

The chain joins TRBV28 to TRBJ1-2; possible D gene TRBD1, 6 bases. The V gene lost 8 bases and the J gene lost 7 bases, with 20 bases spanning the gap. This CDR3 comprises 14 residues. Looked up from germline, CDR1 is MDHEN and CDR2 is SYDVKM. The CDR3 DNA follows: TGTGCCAGCTCCCTTCCTCAGGGGTATGGTGGCTACACCTTC. It codes for CASSLPQGYGGYTF.

The CDR3 here is CASTAQGNGNQPQHF. In DNA, the CDR3 is TGTGCCAGTACCGCACAGGGAAATGGTAATCAGCCCCAGCATTTT. The chain combines TRBV19 with TRBJ1-5; a weak D match, TRBD1 (6 bases). The CDR3 spans 15 residues. The germline V and J ends were trimmed by 7 bases and 4 bases, with 17 bases remaining between them. CDR1 is LNHDA and CDR2 is SQIVND in the germline V gene (reference sequence). Based on the CDR3 plus reference TRBV19 and TRBJ1-5, the full variable domain is DGGITQSPKYLFRKEGQNVTLSCEQNLNHDAMYWYRQDPGQGLRLIYYSQIVNDFQKGDIAEGYSVSREKKESFPLTVTSAQKNPTAFYLCASTAQGNGNQPQHFGDGTRLSIL.

V gene TRBV6-4 combines with J gene TRBJ2-3; 10 bases match TRBD2. Trimming at V came to 5 bases and at J to 1 base, leaving 0 bases not matched to a gene. Germline CDR1 reads MRHNA; CDR2 reads SNTAGT. The CDR3 has 14 amino acids. The CDR3 region is CASSTSGGTDTQYF. The CDR3 DNA reads TGTGCCAGCAGTACTAGCGGGGGCACAGATACGCAGTATTTT.

CDR3 in amino acids: CASRENSGLAGYNEQFF. The CDR3 coding sequence is TGTGCCAGCAGGGAAAATTCGGGACTAGCGGGCTACAATGAGCAGTTCTTC. The chain uses TRBV2 and TRBJ2-1; 12 nucleotides match TRBD2. The V gene end was trimmed by 6 bases and the J gene end by 3 bases; junction bases not matched to a gene: 9. Per germline, CDR1 SNHLY and CDR2 FYNNEI. The CDR3 totals 17 residues.

The chain recombines TRBV12-5 with TRBJ1-6, with D possibly TRBD1 on 5 matching bases. CDR3 length: 15 residues. With 5 bases removed from V and 7 bases from J, the gap between germline ends came to 15 bases. Germline CDR1 is LGHNT and CDR2 is FRNRAP. The CDR3 coding sequence is TGTGCTAGTGGTCCCGGGGGAGGCAGGAATTCACCCCTCCACTTT. Its protein is CASGPGGGRNSPLHF.

The chain recombines TRBV28 with TRBJ1-6; possibly TRBD1 for D (5 bases). The CDR3 extends over 14 amino acids. V gave up 7 bases and J gave up 6 bases, with 13 bases separating them. CDR1 is MDHEN and CDR2 is SYDVKM in the germline V gene. The CDR3 DNA is TGTGCCAGCAAGGCGCCAGGGTCTAATTCACCCCTCCACTTT. Protein product: CASKAPGSNSPLHF.

CDR3 DNA sequence: TGCGCCAGCAGCTCCAACCTAGCGGGAGTAAACAATGAGCAGTTCTTC. Amino acids: CASSSNLAGVNNEQFF. The chain is built from TRBV5-1 and TRBJ2-1, with 10 bases aligning to TRBD2. Per germline, CDR1 SGHRS and CDR2 YFSETQ. The V gene end was trimmed by 3 bases and the J gene end by 5 bases; junction bases not matched to a gene: 8. This CDR3 has 16 residues.

CDR3 in amino acids: CASSYRKRLYEQYF. In nucleotides, the CDR3 is TGTGCCAGCAGTTACAGGAAACGGCTCTACGAGCAGTACTTC. This chain joins TRBV28 and TRBJ2-7, with D perhaps matching TRBD1 (5 bases). The CDR3 has 14 residues. The V gene's germline CDR1 is MDHEN and CDR2 SYDVKM. V was shortened by 4 bases and J by 3 bases, with 13 bases between the two germline ends.

The J gene is TRBJ2-3, the V gene TRBV2; 10 bases map to TRBD1. This CDR3 has 14 residues. Per the germline V gene, CDR1 is SNHLY and CDR2 is FYNNEI. The trim removed 6 bases at V and 4 bases at J, leaving 4 bases unmatched. The CDR3 region is CASSRDRGADTQYF. For the CDR3, the DNA is TGTGCCAGCAGCCGGGACAGGGGTGCAGATACGCAGTATTTT.

The J gene is TRBJ1-2, the V gene TRBV11-1; 7 nucleotides match TRBD1. Trimming cost V 5 bases and J 0 bases; bases outside gene matches: 6. Per germline, CDR1 SGHAT and CDR2 FQDESV (reference sequence). The CDR3 consists of 15 residues. This CDR3 reads CASSKTGDSNYGYTF. The CDR3 nucleotides are TGTGCCAGCAGCAAAACAGGGGATTCTAACTATGGCTACACCTTC.

V and J are TRBV6-1 and TRBJ2-1, with 8 bases matching TRBD1. V was clipped by 6 bases and J by 2 bases; unmatched bases: 6. From germline, CDR1 is MNHNS and CDR2 SASEGT. The CDR3 spans 15 residues. CDR3 loop: CASRDRVWTYNEQFF. The DNA of the CDR3 is TGTGCCAGCAGGGACAGGGTTTGGACCTACAATGAGCAGTTCTTC.

This chain joins TRBV4-2 and TRBJ2-7; tentative D call: TRBD2 (5 bases). The CDR3 has 15 residues. Trimming pared 0 bases from V and 4 bases from J, leaving 13 bases between. Germline lookup yields CDR1 LGHNA and CDR2 YNFKEQ. In nucleotides, the CDR3 is TGTGCCAGCAGCCAAGAAGAAGGACTCCGTTACGAGCAGTACTTC. Translation gives CASSQEEGLRYEQYF.

The genes are TRBV7-9 and TRBJ1-1, with D maybe TRBD1 (5 bases). V shed 2 bases and J shed 1 base, with 8 bases lying between them. Germline V gives CDR1 SEHNR, CDR2 FQNEAQ (reference sequence). This CDR3 spans 14 amino acids. CDR3: CASSLQGWNTEAFF. As DNA, the CDR3 is TGTGCCAGCAGCTTACAGGGATGGAACACTGAAGCTTTCTTT.

The J gene is TRBJ2-1, the V gene TRBV10-3; the D is unclear. The ends were cut back, 5 bases at V and 1 base at J, with 9 bases in the middle. The CDR3 length is 14 residues. Per germline, CDR1 ENHRY and CDR2 SYGVKD. CDR3 amino acids: CAISRVESYNEQFF. In DNA, the CDR3 is TGTGCCATCAGTCGGGTGGAGTCCTACAATGAGCAGTTCTTC.

V and J are TRBV7-3 and TRBJ1-5; D is uncertain. Trimming pared 6 bases from V and 6 bases from J, leaving 12 bases between. CDR1 is SGHTA, CDR2 FQGTGA, per germline. The CDR3 extends over 13 amino acids. CDR3 sequence reads: CASSKSEGQPQHF. Here the CDR3 DNA reads TGTGCCAGCAGTAAAAGCGAGGGTCAGCCCCAGCATTTT.

The rearrangement joins TRBV7-9 to TRBJ2-2; D remains ambiguous. The CDR3 loop spans 14 amino acids. Looked up from germline, CDR1 is SEHNR and CDR2 is FQNEAQ (reference sequence). The germline V and J ends were trimmed by 4 bases and 5 bases, with 11 bases remaining between them. In nucleotides, the CDR3 is TGTGCCAGCAGCTCACCGGCCGGGACCGGGGAGCTGTTTTTT. Translating gives CASSSPAGTGELFF. The full variable domain, completed using reference TRBV7-9 and TRBJ2-2, is DTGVSQNPRHKITKRGQNVTFRCDPISEHNRLYWYRQTLGQGPEFLTYFQNEAQLEKSRLLSDRFSAERPKGSFSTLEIQRTEQGDSAMYLCASSSPAGTGELFFGEGSRLTVL.

V is TRBV7-8 and J is TRBJ2-1, with D perhaps matching TRBD2 (5 bases). With 3 bases removed from V and 9 bases from J, the gap between germline ends came to 18 bases. Germline CDR1 and CDR2: SGHVS and FQNEAQ. CDR3 length: 15 residues. DNA for the CDR3: TGTGCCAGCAGCTTGGATCTAGCTGGGAAGGGTGAGCAGTTCTTC. It is translated as CASSLDLAGKGEQFF.

The rearrangement uses TRBV11-3 and TRBJ2-3, with 8 positions matching TRBD2. Germline values: CDR1 SGHNT, CDR2 YENEEA. Trimming cost V 5 bases and J 5 bases; bases outside gene matches: 9. This CDR3 is built from 15 residues. The CDR3 bases are TGTGCCAGCAGCCCAACAGGACTAGCCGGAGATACGCAGTATTTT. It specifies CASSPTGLAGDTQYF. Combining the CDR3 with reference TRBV11-3 and TRBJ2-3 gives the whole variable domain EAGVVQSPRYKIIEKKQPVAFWCNPISGHNTLYWYLQNLGQGPELLIRYENEEAVDDSQLPKDRFSAERLKGVDSTLKIQPAELGDSAVYLCASSPTGLAGDTQYFGPGTRLTVL.

The chain joins TRBV7-9 to TRBJ1-4; 8 positions agree with TRBD1. This CDR3 is 15 amino acids long. CDR1 SEHNR and CDR2 FQNEAQ come from the germline V gene (reference sequence). V gave up 5 bases and J gave up 7 bases; unmatched junction bases: 9. The CDR3 spells CASSISTGVREKLFF. CDR3 bases: TGTGCCAGCAGCATTTCGACAGGGGTCCGTGAAAAACTGTTTTTT. The entire variable domain, with the rest obtained from reference TRBV7-9 and TRBJ1-4, is as follows: DTGVSQNPRHKITKRGQNVTFRCDPISEHNRLYWYRQTLGQGPEFLTYFQNEAQLEKSRLLSDRFSAERPKGSFSTLEIQRTEQGDSAMYLCASSISTGVREKLFFGSGTQLSVL.

The chain combines TRBV5-1 with TRBJ2-1; 11 bases line up with TRBD2. Per germline, CDR1 SGHRS and CDR2 YFSETQ. CDR3 length: 17 amino acids. V dropped 4 bases and J dropped 10; count of bases not matched to a gene: 16. As DNA, the CDR3 is TGCGCCAGCAGCCTCCTTGAGCTAGCGGGAGGTGCGGGGGAGCAGTTCTTC. It codes for CASSLLELAGGAGEQFF.

This sequence joins TRBV6-5 and TRBJ2-7, with D possibly TRBD1 on 6 matching bases. This CDR3 comprises 13 residues. Per germline, CDR1 MNHEY and CDR2 SVGAGI. V lost 6 bases to trimming and J lost 2 bases, with 11 bases between them. The CDR3 nucleotides read TGTGCCAGCAGCCCGGGGACACCCTACGAGCAGTACTTC. It codes for CASSPGTPYEQYF.

The V call is TRBV2, the J call TRBJ2-1, with TRBD1 identical over 11 bases. CDR3 size: 15 residues. The germline gives CDR1 SNHLY, CDR2 FYNNEI. Losses at the gene ends were 4 bases for V and 4 bases for J; bases not matched to a gene: 3. The CDR3 is CASSGTGGAYNEQFF. The CDR3 DNA reads TGTGCCAGCAGTGGGACAGGGGGCGCTTACAATGAGCAGTTCTTC. The complete variable domain, with remaining parts taken from reference TRBV2 and TRBJ2-1, reads EPEVTQTPSHQVTQMGQEVILRCVPISNHLYFYWYRQILGQKVEFLVSFYNNEISEKSEIFDDQFSVERPDGSNFTLKIRSTKLEDSAMYFCASSGTGGAYNEQFFGPGTRLTVL.

The gene calls are TRBV5-1 and TRBJ1-1; TRBD1 is a possible D gene (5 bases). Trimming removed 0 bases from V and 4 bases from J, with 19 bases in between. CDR1 and CDR2 (germline): SGHRS, YFSETQ. The CDR3 consists of 17 residues. The CDR3 reads CASSLAPLTVTATEAFF. CDR3 sequence (DNA): TGCGCCAGCAGCTTGGCTCCCTTGACAGTGACGGCCACTGAAGCTTTCTTT.

The V and J genes are TRBV28 and TRBJ1-5; the match to TRBD1 covers 8 bases. The V segment lost 5 bases and the J segment 3 bases; nucleotides outside the gene matches: 9. Germline V lookup: CDR1 MDHEN, CDR2 SYDVKM. This CDR3 is 16 amino acids long. The CDR3 bases are TGTGCCAGCAGTATTCCACAGGGGGACCTCAATCAGCCCCAGCATTTT. This translates into CASSIPQGDLNQPQHF.

The rearrangement uses TRBV19 and TRBJ1-1; D gene ambiguous. V lost 4 bases to trimming and J lost 5 bases, with 8 bases between them. The V gene's germline CDR1 is LNHDA and CDR2 SQIVND (reference sequence). This CDR3 has 12 amino acids. The CDR3 sequence: CASSTRITEAFF. The CDR3 nucleotides read TGTGCCAGTAGTACGAGGATTACTGAAGCTTTCTTT.

The genes are TRBV5-6 and TRBJ2-3; D might be TRBD1 (5 bases). Germline V lookup: CDR1 SGHDT, CDR2 YYEEEE. Trimming shortened V by 0 bases and J by 2 bases, and 10 bases separated the two germline ends. The CDR3 sequence is 15 residues long. CDR3 residues: CASSLETVNTDTQYF. As DNA, the CDR3 is TGTGCCAGCAGCTTGGAGACAGTCAACACAGATACGCAGTATTTT.